The clone carrying this T cell receptor (beta chain) was recorded at least ten times. The ends lost 4 bases at V and 8 bases at J; junction bases unmatched: 10. CDR1 is SNHLY, CDR2 FYNNEI, per germline. The CDR3 length is 15 residues. This record comes from a study of blood T cell repertoires in COVID-19. Across the study: Whether acute or convalescent, the COVID-19 samples came from the United States, Italy and Spain. Sample material is recorded as cDNA or gDNA derived from T cells, B-cell-depleted T cells, or PBMCs.

In the original analysis: The authors estimated nucleated cell counts from reference gene primer amplification. Some clones are missing from TCRdb's copy, which holds only in-frame ones; the method was immunoSEQ multiplex PCR. The V and J calls and clone size are taken from that table; D and trimming were inferred from the DNA. The profile covers 200,000 to 250,000 clones, with around 86% appearing a single time and roughly 6.5% taken by the ten largest. This TCR came from a man in his 60s who had recovered from COVID-19. The chain links TRBV2 to TRBJ1-5, with 8 positions matching TRBD1. Sequenced input: peripheral blood. In DNA, the CDR3 is TGTGCCAGCAGTGGGGGCAGGGGGCAGGAGAAGCCCCAGCATTTT. This translates into CASSGGRGQEKPQHF.